The 13 T cell receptor beta chains reported below all come from one sample, sequenced in a study of T cell responses to AZD1222 COVID-19 vaccine. Repertoires were generated with immunoSEQ multiplex PCR, while TCRdb's copy carries only in-frame clones and drops some. The sample holds approximately 160,000 clones, roughly 87% seen once. The sequencing used peripheral blood, collected on day 0 of AZD1222 vaccination. The origin of the receptors is an adult in good health.

This clone has only one observation. The rearrangement joins TRBV5-4 to TRBJ2-1; no reliable D call. The CDR3 contains 13 residues. From germline, CDR1 is SGHNT and CDR2 YYREEE (reference sequence). V lost 4 bases to trimming and J lost 6 bases, with 11 bases between them. CDR3 DNA sequence: TGTGCCAGCAGCAGGTTATTGTTCAATGAGCAGTTCTTC. It codes for CASSRLLFNEQFF.

The sample holds one count of this clone. The chain has TRBV9 and TRBJ2-7; no clear D gene. This CDR3 is built from 16 residues. CDR1 is SGDLS, CDR2 YYNGEE, per germline. The V gene lost 0 bases and the J gene lost 5 bases, with 18 bases spanning the gap. CDR3 sequence: CASSVAPAAPRHEQYF. CDR3 sequence (DNA): TGTGCCAGCAGCGTAGCCCCCGCGGCCCCACGCCACGAGCAGTACTTC.

There are many counts of this clone. V usage is TRBV6-4 and J usage is TRBJ2-1; 7 bases align to TRBD2. The CDR3 is 15 residues long. In germline, CDR1 is MRHNA, CDR2 SNTAGT. Losses at the gene ends were 4 bases for V and 6 bases for J; bases not matched to a gene: 9. The CDR3 reads CASSVGGSGLNEQFF. In nucleotides, the CDR3 is TGTGCCAGCAGTGTCGGCGGGAGTGGCCTCAATGAGCAGTTCTTC.

V is TRBV28 and J is TRBJ2-1, with D perhaps TRBD2 (7 bases). The CDR3 spans 13 residues. V shed 7 bases and J shed 6 bases, with 13 bases lying between them. CDR1 is MDHEN and CDR2 is SYDVKM in the germline V gene. CDR3 sequence reads: CASILGGGNEQFF. CDR3 nucleotides: TGTGCCAGCATCCTAGGGGGGGGCAATGAGCAGTTCTTC.

This chain links TRBV5-6 with TRBJ2-5; tentatively, D is TRBD2 (5 bases). V dropped 4 bases and J dropped 5 bases, with 15 bases sitting between them. This CDR3 spans 14 amino acids. Germline V gene data show CDR1 as SGHDT and CDR2 as YYEEEE. CDR3: CASSGNLAGETQYF. The CDR3 nucleotides are TGTGCCAGCAGCGGGAATCTAGCAGGTGAGACCCAGTACTTC.

The chain joins TRBV30 to TRBJ2-1, with 7 bases matching TRBD2. V lost 3 bases to trimming and J lost 4 bases; unmatched junction nucleotides: 3. CDR3 length equals 13 residues. The germline gives CDR1 GTSNPN, CDR2 SVGIG (reference sequence). The CDR3 DNA reads TGTGCCTGGAGCGGGAGGTCTTACAATGAGCAGTTCTTC. Its translation is CAWSGRSYNEQFF.

V usage is TRBV30 and J usage is TRBJ1-1; 7 nucleotides agree with TRBD1. Unmatched junction bases numbered 21, after V lost 8 bases and J lost 3 bases. Germline V gene data show CDR1 as GTSNPN and CDR2 as SVGIG (reference sequence). The CDR3 contains 17 residues. The CDR3 DNA reads TGTGCCGCGCGAAAACAGGGGCGGATCCGTAAGGACACTGAAGCTTTCTTT. The encoded protein is CAARKQGRIRKDTEAFF.

The chain recombines TRBV28 with TRBJ1-5, with D maybe TRBD1 (5 bases). Trimming stripped 8 bases from V and 0 bases from J, with 14 bases between. In germline, CDR1 is MDHEN, CDR2 SYDVKM. The CDR3 loop spans 15 amino acids. The CDR3 coding sequence is TGTGCCAGCGGAAACGGAGGGACTAGCAATCAGCCCCAGCATTTT. Amino acid sequence: CASGNGGTSNQPQHF.

The chain recombines TRBV20-1 with TRBJ2-3, with D possibly called TRBD1 or TRBD2 (5 bases each). CDR1 is DFQATT, CDR2 SNEGSKA, per germline (reference sequence). The length of the CDR3 is 15 residues. V lost 3 bases to trimming and J lost 4 bases, with 17 bases between them. The CDR3 DNA reads TGCAGTGCTAGTGGGACCTCTTCAGGCCCAGATACGCAGTATTTT. This gives the protein CSASGTSSGPDTQYF.

The chain is built from TRBV11-2 and TRBJ2-1, with TRBD2 matching 9 bases. CDR1 is SGHAT, CDR2 FQNNGV, per germline. After removal of 6 bases from V and 4 bases from J, the junction contained 4 bases not matched to a gene. CDR3 length: 14 amino acids. CDR3 coding DNA: TGTGCCAGCAGGCAGCGGGAGGCATACAATGAGCAGTTCTTC. Translated: CASRQREAYNEQFF.

This sequence joins TRBV9 and TRBJ1-2; tentatively, D is TRBD1 (6 bases). The CDR3 loop spans 15 amino acids. From germline, CDR1 is SGDLS and CDR2 YYNGEE. V was pared by 0 bases and J by 5 bases, with 14 bases between. The CDR3 reads CASSVAPTGEYGYTF. In nucleotides, the CDR3 is TGTGCCAGCAGCGTAGCCCCGACAGGAGAGTATGGCTACACCTTC.

This clone is a singleton in its sample. This chain connects TRBV19 to TRBJ2-2; 8 nucleotides agree with TRBD2. The CDR3 length is 15 residues. CDR1 and CDR2 from the germline V gene are LNHDA and SQIVND (reference sequence). V lost 5 bases, J lost 1 base, and 3 bases stayed unmatched. In nucleotides, the CDR3 is TGTGCCAGTAGTGAGGGACTAGGGAACACCGGGGAGCTGTTTTTT. Amino acids: CASSEGLGNTGELFF.

V usage is TRBV6-1 and J usage is TRBJ2-7, with 8 nucleotides matching TRBD1. CDR1 is MNHNS, CDR2 SASEGT, per germline. V lost 3 bases and J lost 5; bases outside the gene matches: 6. The CDR3 totals 14 residues. For the CDR3, the DNA is TGTGCCAGCAGTGACGAAGGACAGGGCGACGAGCAGTACTTC. Translation: CASSDEGQGDEQYF.